These 23 T cell receptor beta chains were sequenced from one sample in a study of T cell responses to AZD1222 COVID-19 vaccine. Measured with immunoSEQ multiplex PCR; TCRdb has only the in-frame clones, and not every one. The sample shows roughly 66,000 clones, about four fifths of them seen only once. The sample in question was peripheral blood, obtained on day 0 of AZD1222 vaccination. The receptor source for this set is an adult in good health.

The chain carries TRBV2 and TRBJ1-1; D is unclear. The CDR3 totals 10 residues. V lost 7 bases and J lost 9, with 9 bases in between. CDR1 is SNHLY and CDR2 is FYNNEI in the germline V gene. The CDR3 DNA reads as TGTGCCAGCACGTTGAATCAAGCTTTCTTT. This sequence encodes CASTLNQAFF.

The gene calls are TRBV15 and TRBJ2-1, with D tentatively TRBD1 or TRBD2 (5 bases each). In germline, CDR1 is LNHNV, CDR2 YYDKDF (reference sequence). Between the trimmed V and J ends, which lost 3 bases and 8 bases, there was a span of 20 bases. This CDR3 is 16 amino acids long. CDR3 amino acids: CATSRAPGTNPDEQFF. The CDR3 DNA follows: TGTGCCACCAGCAGGGCGCCCGGGACCAATCCTGATGAGCAGTTCTTC.

This clone was seen once. The chain employs TRBV4-1 and TRBJ2-1; 9 nucleotides match TRBD1. Germline V gives CDR1 MGHRA, CDR2 YSYEKL. The CDR3 is 17 amino acids. After removal of 0 bases from V and 9 bases from J, the junction contained 12 bases not matched to a gene. Here the CDR3 reads CASSQEGEDRGEGEQFF. CDR3 coding DNA: TGCGCCAGCAGCCAAGAAGGAGAGGACAGGGGTGAGGGTGAGCAGTTCTTC.

This sequence joins TRBV30 and TRBJ1-6; D call uncertain. This CDR3 contains 14 residues. Germline CDR1 is GTSNPN and CDR2 is SVGIG (reference sequence). The V end was cut by 3 bases, the J end by 14 bases, with 20 bases between. CDR3 residues: CAWSIGAAGVTLHF. In DNA form, the CDR3 reads TGTGCCTGGAGCATAGGTGCGGCGGGTGTTACCCTCCACTTT. The whole variable domain, filled in from reference TRBV30 and TRBJ1-6, reads SQTIHQWPATLVQPVGSPLSLECTVEGTSNPNLYWYRQAAGRGLQLLFYSVGIGQISSEVPQNLSASRPQDRQFILSSKKLLLSDSGFYLCAWSIGAAGVTLHFGNGTRLTVT.

This chain uses TRBV10-1 with TRBJ1-2; D is unclear. Germline lookup yields CDR1 WNHNN and CDR2 SYGVQD (reference sequence). The CDR3 has 13 residues. Trimming shortened V by 2 bases and J by 7 bases, and 11 bases separated the two germline ends. In DNA form, the CDR3 reads TGCGCCAGCAGTGAGCGCCTAACCGGTGGCTACACCTTC. It translates to CASSERLTGGYTF.

CDR3 bases: TGTGCCAGCAGCAACAGGGCGGTTTCGTCCGAGCAGTACTTC. Protein: CASSNRAVSSEQYF. J is TRBJ2-7 and V is TRBV11-3; the D gene is possibly TRBD1 (6 bases). The germline V gene encodes CDR1 SGHNT and CDR2 YENEEA. This CDR3 is 14 amino acids long. The V end lost 5 bases, the J end lost 6 bases, and 17 bases lay between the germline ends. The full variable domain, in which reference TRBV11-3 and TRBJ2-7 provide the parts outside the CDR3, is EAGVVQSPRYKIIEKKQPVAFWCNPISGHNTLYWYLQNLGQGPELLIRYENEEAVDDSQLPKDRFSAERLKGVDSTLKIQPAELGDSAVYLCASSNRAVSSEQYFGPGTRLTVT.

This clone was found once. The chain uses TRBV9 and TRBJ2-7; D uncertain. This CDR3 is 14 amino acids long. Per the germline V gene, CDR1 is SGDLS and CDR2 is YYNGEE. V shed 4 bases and J shed 3 bases, with 14 bases lying between them. The CDR3 sequence: CASSSRWERYEQYF. CDR3 sequence (DNA): TGTGCCAGCAGCTCCCGCTGGGAACGCTACGAGCAGTACTTC.

The rearrangement uses TRBV7-9 and TRBJ1-5; D ambiguous. Trimming pared 3 bases from V and 3 bases from J, leaving 9 bases between. This CDR3 has 14 residues. Germline assignment: CDR1 SEHNR and CDR2 FQNEAQ (reference sequence). CDR3 DNA sequence: TGTGCCAGCAGCTTTGGAATAGACAATCAGCCCCAGCATTTT. It translates to CASSFGIDNQPQHF. Filled out from reference TRBV7-9 and TRBJ1-5, the complete variable domain reads DTGVSQNPRHKITKRGQNVTFRCDPISEHNRLYWYRQTLGQGPEFLTYFQNEAQLEKSRLLSDRFSAERPKGSFSTLEIQRTEQGDSAMYLCASSFGIDNQPQHFGDGTRLSIL.

This chain links TRBV9 with TRBJ1-3, with unresolved D. CDR3 length: 17 residues. V lost 2 bases and J lost 0, with 15 bases in between. CDR1 and CDR2 from the germline V gene are SGDLS and YYNGEE. The CDR3 reads CASSVTDSRGSGNTIYF. In DNA, the CDR3 is TGTGCCAGCAGCGTTACCGACTCTCGAGGCTCTGGAAACACCATATATTTT.

This chain connects TRBV18 to TRBJ2-2; D gene uncertain. The length of the CDR3 is 17 residues. Per germline, CDR1 KGHSH and CDR2 LQKENI. V was clipped by 2 bases and J by 3 bases, with 16 bases between them. The CDR3 nucleotides read TGTGCCAGCTCACCATCTGCTTTGGCCCAGGACACCGGGGAGCTGTTTTTT. Its translation is CASSPSALAQDTGELFF.

The rearrangement uses TRBV3-1 (or the pseudogene TRBV3-2) and TRBJ1-4; a possible D gene is TRBD1 (5 bases). Germline lookup yields CDR1 LGHDT and CDR2 YNNKEL (reference sequence). The CDR3 consists of 15 residues. The V end lost 6 bases, the J end lost 5 bases, and 16 bases lay between the germline ends. Here the CDR3 reads CASRPRFGGNEKLFF. For the CDR3, the DNA is TGTGCCAGCAGACCAAGGTTTGGGGGGAATGAAAAACTGTTTTTT.

The chain links TRBV19 to TRBJ2-3, with D hard to call. The CDR3 is 14 amino acids. Germline CDR1 is LNHDA and CDR2 is SQIVND (reference sequence). V gave up 5 bases and J gave up 3 bases, with 12 bases separating them. This CDR3 is CASSRPKETDTQYF. Here the CDR3 DNA reads TGTGCCAGTAGTCGGCCCAAAGAGACAGATACGCAGTATTTT. Looking up the rest from reference TRBV19 and TRBJ2-3 gives the full variable domain: DGGITQSPKYLFRKEGQNVTLSCEQNLNHDAMYWYRQDPGQGLRLIYYSQIVNDFQKGDIAEGYSVSREKKESFPLTVTSAQKNPTAFYLCASSRPKETDTQYFGPGTRLTVL.

This clone was seen a handful of times. This chain connects TRBV4-3 to TRBJ1-6; possible D gene TRBD1, 5 bases. CDR3 length: 17 amino acids. Per germline, CDR1 LGHNA and CDR2 YSLEER. Trimming removed 1 base at V and 2 bases at J, with 12 bases between. The CDR3 spells CASSQGGGAAYNSPLHF. The CDR3 DNA sequence: TGCGCCAGCAGCCAAGGGGGAGGGGCGGCCTATAATTCACCCCTCCACTTT.

This chain links TRBV30 with TRBJ1-1; D remains ambiguous. Germline V gene lookup returns CDR1 GTSNPN and CDR2 SVGIG (reference sequence). The CDR3 is made up of 12 amino acids. V dropped 1 base and J dropped 5 bases, with 8 bases sitting between them. Written as DNA, the CDR3 is TGTGCCTGGAGTGACCGTCGAACTGAAGCTTTCTTT. Translating it yields CAWSDRRTEAFF.

J is TRBJ2-7 and V is TRBV4-2, with TRBD1 matching 8 bases. After removal of 6 bases from V and 5 bases from J, the junction contained 12 bases not matched to a gene. The CDR3 runs to 15 residues. Germline V gene sequence: CDR1 LGHNA, CDR2 YNFKEQ. The chain's CDR3 is CASRPDRGLVHEQYF. As DNA, the CDR3 is TGTGCCAGCAGACCAGACAGGGGTTTAGTCCACGAGCAGTACTTC.

The chain carries TRBV2 and TRBJ1-1, with TRBD1 identical over 8 bases. The CDR3 sequence is 14 residues long. The V gene end was trimmed by 2 bases and the J gene end by 7 bases; junction bases not matched to a gene: 6. CDR1 and CDR2 from the germline V gene are SNHLY and FYNNEI. The CDR3 bases are TGTGCCAGCAGTGAATTCGGGACAGGCGTTGAAGCTTTCTTT. Its protein product is CASSEFGTGVEAFF.

This chain links TRBV14 with TRBJ2-1, with a possible D match to TRBD1 (6 bases). The ends were cut back, 4 bases at V and 2 bases at J, with 12 bases in the middle. This CDR3 spans 15 amino acids. CDR1 is SGHDN, CDR2 FVKESK, per germline. The CDR3 loop reads CASSRGHYPYNEQFF. Written as DNA, the CDR3 is TGTGCCAGCAGCCGGGGACACTACCCCTACAATGAGCAGTTCTTC. Supplemented by reference TRBV14 and TRBJ2-1, the full variable domain reads EAGVTQFPSHSVIEKGQTVTLRCDPISGHDNLYWYRRVMGKEIKFLLHFVKESKQDESGMPNNRFLAERTGGTYSTLKVQPAELEDSGVYFCASSRGHYPYNEQFFGPGTRLTVL.

The chain employs TRBV6-5 and TRBJ2-7, with TRBD2 matching 10 bases. V shed 6 bases and J 4 bases; nucleotides not matched to a gene: 6. The CDR3 contains 14 residues. In germline, CDR1 is MNHEY, CDR2 SVGAGI. The CDR3 reads CASRLAGGLYEQYF. The CDR3 DNA reads as TGTGCCAGCAGGTTAGCGGGGGGACTTTACGAGCAGTACTTC.

The chain carries TRBV27 and TRBJ1-2; no definite D call. Germline V lookup: CDR1 MNHEY, CDR2 SMNVEV (reference sequence). Trimming removed 3 bases from V and 8 bases from J, with 10 bases in between. CDR3 length equals 12 residues. DNA of the CDR3: TGTGCCAGCAGTTTGGCGGGAAGGGGCTACACCTTC. Translating gives CASSLAGRGYTF.

The chain's CDR3 is CASSARDPRDNSPLHF. DNA of the CDR3: TGTGCCAGCAGTGCCCGGGACCCTCGGGATAATTCACCCCTCCACTTT. V and J are TRBV6-6 and TRBJ1-6; possible D gene TRBD1, 5 bases. Per the germline V gene, CDR1 is MNHNY and CDR2 is SVGAGI (reference sequence). The CDR3 is 16 amino acids. The V and J ends lost 5 bases and 5 bases respectively, with 16 bases between them.

This chain joins TRBV7-7 and TRBJ2-7; 7 bases match TRBD1. The J segment lost 3 bases and the V segment lost 1 base, leaving 6 bases of the junction unmatched. Germline V CDR1 and CDR2: SSHAT, FNYEAQ (reference sequence). The CDR3 length is 15 residues. The CDR3 DNA sequence: TGTGCCAGCAGCTTAGGGCCAGGGGGTCTCTACGAGCAGTACTTC. It is translated as CASSLGPGGLYEQYF.

The chain is built from TRBV2 and TRBJ2-7; D could derive from TRBD1 or TRBD2 (5 bases each). CDR1 SNHLY and CDR2 FYNNEI come from the germline V gene. Trimming removed 7 bases at V and 2 bases at J, with 12 bases between. The length of the CDR3 is 13 residues. CDR3 loop: CASMWDPTYEQYF. DNA of the CDR3: TGTGCCAGCATGTGGGACCCTACCTACGAGCAGTACTTC.

The J gene is TRBJ2-1, the V gene TRBV6-4; 8 nucleotides match TRBD2. Unmatched junction bases numbered 2, after V lost 6 bases and J lost 4 bases. The CDR3 has 13 residues. From germline, CDR1 is MRHNA and CDR2 SNTAGT. CDR3 in DNA: TGTGCCAGCAGCGGGGGGGAGTACAATGAGCAGTTCTTC. This translates into CASSGGEYNEQFF.